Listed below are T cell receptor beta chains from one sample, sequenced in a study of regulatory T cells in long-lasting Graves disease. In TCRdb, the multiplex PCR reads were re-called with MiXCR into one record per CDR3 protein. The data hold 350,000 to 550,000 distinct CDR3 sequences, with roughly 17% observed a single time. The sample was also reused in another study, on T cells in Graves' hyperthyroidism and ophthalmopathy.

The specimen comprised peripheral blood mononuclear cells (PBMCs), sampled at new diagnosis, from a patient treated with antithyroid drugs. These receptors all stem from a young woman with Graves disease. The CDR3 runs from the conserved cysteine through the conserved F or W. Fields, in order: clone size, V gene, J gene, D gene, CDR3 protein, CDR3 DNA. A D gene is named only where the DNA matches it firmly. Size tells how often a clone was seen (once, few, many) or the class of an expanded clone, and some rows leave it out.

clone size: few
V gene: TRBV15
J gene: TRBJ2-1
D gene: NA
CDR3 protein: CATSTDLYGSNEQFF
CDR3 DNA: TGTGCCACCAGCACAGACCTGTACGGGAGTAATGAGCAGTTCTTC

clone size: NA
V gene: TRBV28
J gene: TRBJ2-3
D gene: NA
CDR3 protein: CASSLWGVWITDTQYF
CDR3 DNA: TGTGCCAGCAGTTTATGGGGGGTCTGGATTACAGATACGCAGTATTTT

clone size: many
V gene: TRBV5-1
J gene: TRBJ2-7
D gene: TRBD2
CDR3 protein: CASSLASGGTYEQYF
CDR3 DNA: TGCGCCAGCAGCTTGGCTAGCGGGGGCACCTACGAGCAGTACTTC

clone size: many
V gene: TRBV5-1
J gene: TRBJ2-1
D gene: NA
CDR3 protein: CASSTTRRGDEQFF
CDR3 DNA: TGCGCCAGCAGCACCACCCGACGAGGGGATGAGCAGTTCTTC

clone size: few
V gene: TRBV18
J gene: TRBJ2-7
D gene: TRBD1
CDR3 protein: CASSLDQGAREQYF
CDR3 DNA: TGTGCCAGCTCTCTAGACCAGGGGGCGAGGGAGCAGTACTTC

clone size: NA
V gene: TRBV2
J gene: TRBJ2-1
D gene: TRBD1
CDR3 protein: CASSGDRGGWNEQFF
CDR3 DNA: TGTGCCAGCAGTGGGGACAGGGGCGGTTGGAATGAGCAGTTCTTC

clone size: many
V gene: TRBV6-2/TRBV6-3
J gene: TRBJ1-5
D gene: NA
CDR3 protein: CASSTTVLGNQPQHF
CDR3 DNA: TGTGCCAGCAGTACGACGGTGTTGGGCAATCAGCCCCAGCATTTT

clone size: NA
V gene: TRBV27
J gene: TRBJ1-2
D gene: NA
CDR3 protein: CASSFTPNNYGYTF
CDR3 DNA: TGTGCCAGCAGTTTTACACCCAATAACTATGGCTACACCTTC

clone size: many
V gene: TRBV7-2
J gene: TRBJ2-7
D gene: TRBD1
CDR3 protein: CASSLSRDRGNYEQYF
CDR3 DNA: TGTGCCAGCAGCTTAAGCCGGGACAGGGGGAACTACGAGCAGTACTTC

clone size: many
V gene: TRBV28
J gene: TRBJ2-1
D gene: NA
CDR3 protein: CASSILGPWNEQFF
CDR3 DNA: TGTGCCAGCAGTATATTGGGACCTTGGAATGAGCAGTTCTTC

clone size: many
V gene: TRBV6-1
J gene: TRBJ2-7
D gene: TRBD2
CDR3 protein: CASSAASGYEQYF
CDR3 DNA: TGTGCCAGCAGTGCTGCTAGCGGCTACGAGCAGTACTTC

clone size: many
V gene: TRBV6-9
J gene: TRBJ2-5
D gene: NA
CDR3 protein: CASSYAGAGETQYF
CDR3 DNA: TGTGCCAGCAGTTACGCAGGGGCCGGAGAGACCCAGTACTTC

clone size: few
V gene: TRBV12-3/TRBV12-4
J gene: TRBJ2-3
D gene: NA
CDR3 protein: CASSPLGSTDTQYF
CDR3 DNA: TGTGCCAGCAGTCCTTTGGGGAGCACAGATACGCAGTATTTT

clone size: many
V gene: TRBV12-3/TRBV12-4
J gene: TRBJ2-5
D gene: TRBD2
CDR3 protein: CASGRGMLAGVGETQYF
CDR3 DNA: TGTGCCAGCGGACGAGGGATGCTAGCGGGAGTTGGAGAGACCCAGTACTTC

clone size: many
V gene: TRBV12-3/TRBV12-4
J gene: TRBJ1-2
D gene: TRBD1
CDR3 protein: CASSLGDRGHGYTF
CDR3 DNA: TGTGCCAGCAGTCTTGGGGACAGGGGGCACGGCTACACCTTC